This TCR beta chain was profiled in a study of early T cells in non-severe SARS-CoV-2 infection. At the level of the study: Bulk RNA taken from unsorted whole blood was sequenced, leaving chains unpaired.

Unique molecular identifier tags were affixed to discrete cDNA molecules. MiXCR, run by TCRdb on the 5' RACE reads, gives a single entry per CDR3 protein. Of roughly 45,000 distinct CDR3 sequences listed, 6.2% were seen once; the top ten hold about 7%. The CDR3 consists of 17 residues. Germline trimming cut 5 bases from V and 3 bases from J; bases unmatched to any gene: 8. Per the germline V gene, CDR1 is MNHEY and CDR2 is SMNVEV (reference sequence). This clonotype has at least ten counts. The source material was whole blood, sampled at baseline. The chain has TRBV27 and TRBJ1-3, with 12 bases lining up with TRBD1. The TCR was taken from an adult who was a healthcare worker with PCR-confirmed SARS-CoV-2 infection or an uninfected control (not recorded which). The CDR3 region has the DNA TGTGCCAGCAGTCCGGGGACAGGGGGCGCAGGTGGAAACACCATATATTTT. Translated, it gives CASSPGTGGAGGNTIYF.